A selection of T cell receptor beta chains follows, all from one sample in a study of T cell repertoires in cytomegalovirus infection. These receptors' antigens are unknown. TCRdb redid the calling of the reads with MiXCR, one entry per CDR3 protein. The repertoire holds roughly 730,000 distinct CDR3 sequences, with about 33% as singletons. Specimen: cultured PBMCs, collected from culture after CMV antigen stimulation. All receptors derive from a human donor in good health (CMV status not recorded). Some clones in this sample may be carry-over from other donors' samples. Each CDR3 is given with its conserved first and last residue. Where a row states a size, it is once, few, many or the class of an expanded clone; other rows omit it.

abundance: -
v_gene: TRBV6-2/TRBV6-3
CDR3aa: CASSYSMPDYEQYF

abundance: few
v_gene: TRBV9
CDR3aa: CASSGGGYNEQFF

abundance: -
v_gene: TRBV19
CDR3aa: CASSISVGEQFF

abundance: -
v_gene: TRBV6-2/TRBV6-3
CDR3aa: CASQDRSNQPQHF

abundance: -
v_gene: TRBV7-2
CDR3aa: CASSLGRIGLETQYF

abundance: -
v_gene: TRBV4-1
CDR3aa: CASSQDGAGQAYNEQFF

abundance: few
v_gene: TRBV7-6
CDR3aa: CASSPHFGLGQFF

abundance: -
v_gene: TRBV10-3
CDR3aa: CAISESISGNTIYF

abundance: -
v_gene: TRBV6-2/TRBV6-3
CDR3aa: CASSYSPTALDTEAFF

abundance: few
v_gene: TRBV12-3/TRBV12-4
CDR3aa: CASSLVKFSGTGAHYGYTF

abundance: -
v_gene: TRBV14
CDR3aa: CASSQGQGLIYEQYF